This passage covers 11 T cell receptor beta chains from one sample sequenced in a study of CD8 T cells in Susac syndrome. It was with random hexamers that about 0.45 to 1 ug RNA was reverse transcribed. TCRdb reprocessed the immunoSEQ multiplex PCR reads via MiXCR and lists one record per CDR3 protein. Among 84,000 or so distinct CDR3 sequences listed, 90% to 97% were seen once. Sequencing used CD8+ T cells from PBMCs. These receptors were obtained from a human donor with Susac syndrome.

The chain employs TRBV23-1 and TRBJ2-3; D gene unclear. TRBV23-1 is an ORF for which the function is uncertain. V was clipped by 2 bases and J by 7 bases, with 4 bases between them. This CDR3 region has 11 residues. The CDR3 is CASSQLHTQYF. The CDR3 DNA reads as TGCGCCAGCAGTCAACTCCATACGCAGTATTTT.

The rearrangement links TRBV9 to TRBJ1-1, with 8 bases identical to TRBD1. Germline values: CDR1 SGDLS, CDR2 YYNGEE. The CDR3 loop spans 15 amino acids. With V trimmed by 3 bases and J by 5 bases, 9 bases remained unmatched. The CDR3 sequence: CASSALPTGGTEAFF. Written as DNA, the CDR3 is TGTGCCAGCAGCGCTCTCCCAACAGGGGGTACTGAAGCTTTCTTT.

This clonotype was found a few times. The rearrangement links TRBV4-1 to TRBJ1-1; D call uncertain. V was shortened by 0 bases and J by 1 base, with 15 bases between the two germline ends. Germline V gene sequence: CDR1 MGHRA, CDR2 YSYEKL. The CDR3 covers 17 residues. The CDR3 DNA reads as TGCGCCAGCAGCCAAGATGCTGGGCAGAACCCGAACACTGAAGCTTTCTTT. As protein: CASSQDAGQNPNTEAFF.

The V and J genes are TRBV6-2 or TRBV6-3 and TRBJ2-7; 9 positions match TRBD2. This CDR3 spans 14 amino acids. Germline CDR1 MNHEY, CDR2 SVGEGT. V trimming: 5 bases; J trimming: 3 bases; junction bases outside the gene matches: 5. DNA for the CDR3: TGTGCCAGCAGTCCCTCAGCGGGGGGCTACGAGCAGTACGTC. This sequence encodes CASSPSAGGYEQYV.

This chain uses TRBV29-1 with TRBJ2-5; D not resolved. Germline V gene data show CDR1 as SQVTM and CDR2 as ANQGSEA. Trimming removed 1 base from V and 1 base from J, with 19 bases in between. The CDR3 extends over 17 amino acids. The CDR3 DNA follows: TGCAGCGTTGAAGGAGTTAGAGGCAGCATCCTCCAAGAGACCCAGTACTTC. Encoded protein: CSVEGVRGSILQETQYF.

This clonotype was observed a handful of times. CDR3 sequence reads: CSARAEYEQYF. CDR3 DNA: TGCAGTGCTAGGGCCGAGTACGAGCAGTACTTC. This sequence joins TRBV20-1 and TRBJ2-7; D remains unclear. Germline CDR1 reads DFQATT; CDR2 reads SNEGSKA (reference sequence). This CDR3 has 11 amino acids. V was trimmed by 3 bases and J by 4 bases, leaving 7 bases between them.

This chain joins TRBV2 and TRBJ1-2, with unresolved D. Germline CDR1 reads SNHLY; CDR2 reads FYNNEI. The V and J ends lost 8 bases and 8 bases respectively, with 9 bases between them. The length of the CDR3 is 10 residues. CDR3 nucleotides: TGTGCCAGCGGGCTTGAAGGCTACACCTTC. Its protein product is CASGLEGYTF. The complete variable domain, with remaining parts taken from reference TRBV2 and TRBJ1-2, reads EPEVTQTPSHQVTQMGQEVILRCVPISNHLYFYWYRQILGQKVEFLVSFYNNEISEKSEIFDDQFSVERPDGSNFTLKIRSTKLEDSAMYFCASGLEGYTFGSGTRLTVV.

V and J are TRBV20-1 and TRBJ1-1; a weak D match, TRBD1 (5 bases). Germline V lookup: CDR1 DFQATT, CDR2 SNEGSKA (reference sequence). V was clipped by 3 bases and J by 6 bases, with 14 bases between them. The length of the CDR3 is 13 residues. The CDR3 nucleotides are TGCAGTGCTAGGCTCGCGGGGGAGCCTGAAGCTTTCTTT. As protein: CSARLAGEPEAFF.

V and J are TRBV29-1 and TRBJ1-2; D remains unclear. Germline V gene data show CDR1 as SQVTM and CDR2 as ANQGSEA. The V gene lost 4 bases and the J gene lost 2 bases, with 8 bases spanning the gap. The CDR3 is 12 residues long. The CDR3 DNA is TGCAGCGTTGGTCAGGACAACTATGGCTACACCTTC. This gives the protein CSVGQDNYGYTF.

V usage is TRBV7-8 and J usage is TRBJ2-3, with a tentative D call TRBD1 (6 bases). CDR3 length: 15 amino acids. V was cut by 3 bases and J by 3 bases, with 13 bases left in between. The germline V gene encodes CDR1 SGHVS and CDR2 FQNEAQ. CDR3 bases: TGTGCCAGCAGCTTTGGGGACATTTCAACAGATACGCAGTATTTT. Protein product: CASSFGDISTDTQYF.

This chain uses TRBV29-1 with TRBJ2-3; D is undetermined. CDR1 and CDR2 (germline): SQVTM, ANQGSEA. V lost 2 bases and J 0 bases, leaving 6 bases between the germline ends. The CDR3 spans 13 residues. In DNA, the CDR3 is TGCAGCGTTGAATCCGCTAGCACAGATACGCAGTATTTT. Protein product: CSVESASTDTQYF.